The entry below describes one TCR beta chain. No antigen is known for it. V lost 1 base, J lost 3 bases, and 10 bases lay in between. Germline CDR1 reads SGHDT; CDR2 reads YYEEEE. This CDR3 region has 14 residues. The data originate from a study of shared clonotypes between healthy human individuals. Study results and limitations: The sharing of 4% to 5.5% of naive CD4 clonotypes was seen across a few donors. Clonotype sharing among donors was thought likely to change with sequencing depth.

Sequenced by immunoSEQ multiplex PCR; TCRdb stores in-frame clones only, minus some. The table lists about 770,000 clones, 72% of them singletons, with under 2% in the top ten. Sample: memory CD4+ T cells sorted from blood. Indicated subset: CD45RA-negative fraction. The receptor comes from a woman in her twenties or thirties in good health. This sequence joins TRBV5-6 and TRBJ1-2; D is ambiguous. The CDR3 DNA sequence: TGTGCCAGCAGCTTGATGGGTCTCGACTATGGCTACACCTTC. Translation gives CASSLMGLDYGYTF.